Listed here are 20 T cell receptor beta chains from one sample, sequenced in a study of human T cells and chemical hapten exposure. Using its own MiXCR run on the RACE reads, TCRdb lists one record per CDR3 protein. The data show approximately 97,000 distinct CDR3 sequences, with approximately 9.7% seen just once and 2.9% held by the top ten. Time point described: healthy volunteer bleed at 2 weeks. It was unfractionated whole blood from which total RNA was extracted. The source material was whole blood. The source of these receptors is a female donor in good health. Some clones in this sample may be carry-over from other donors' samples.

V gene TRBV12-3 or TRBV12-4 combines with J gene TRBJ2-2; D call uncertain. Trimming pared 2 bases from V and 8 bases from J, leaving 9 bases between. The CDR3 covers 13 residues. CDR3 protein: CASSLNLSGELFF. CDR3 nucleotides: TGTGCCAGCAGTTTAAACCTATCTGGGGAGCTGTTTTTT.

This clonotype was counted between two and nine times. The chain couples TRBV6-6 to TRBJ1-5; unclear D gene. CDR1 and CDR2 (germline): MNHNY, SVGAGI (reference sequence). The CDR3 spans 14 residues. V lost 7 bases, J lost 0 bases, and 10 bases lay in between. Written as DNA, the CDR3 is TGTGCCAGCATACGCGAGGTTAGCAATCAGCCCCAGCATTTT. It specifies CASIREVSNQPQHF.

This clonotype was seen repeatedly, ten times or more. The chain is built from TRBV7-3 and TRBJ2-7; tentatively, D is TRBD2 (5 bases). The CDR3 loop spans 15 amino acids. CDR1 and CDR2 (germline): SGHTA, FQGTGA. Trimming removed 2 bases from V and 6 bases from J, with 17 bases in between. The CDR3 bases are TGTGCCAGCAGCTTAGGGTCAGCTCCCCGGGGCGAGCAGTACTTC. Its protein product is CASSLGSAPRGEQYF.

This clonotype appeared a few times. V is TRBV7-2 and J is TRBJ2-3, with D tentatively TRBD1 (6 bases). Trimming took 2 bases from V and 8 from J, leaving 14 bases between them. The CDR3 loop spans 14 amino acids. Germline V gene lookup returns CDR1 SGHTA and CDR2 FQGNSA. The CDR3 region is CASSLQGTPVTQYF. The CDR3 DNA sequence: TGTGCCAGCAGCTTACAGGGGACCCCCGTTACGCAGTATTTT.

V is TRBV14 and J is TRBJ2-3; weak D call: TRBD1 (6 bases). The CDR3 spans 17 residues. Germline CDR1 and CDR2: SGHDN and FVKESK. V was trimmed by 0 bases and J by 2 bases, leaving 15 bases between them. The CDR3 nucleotides read TGTGCCAGCAGCCAAGATTTTGCGCAGGGGCTCACAGATACGCAGTATTTT. Translating gives CASSQDFAQGLTDTQYF.

The chain has TRBV30 and TRBJ2-1; maybe TRBD1 (5 bases). The CDR3 runs 14 residues. V was shortened by 2 bases and J by 6 bases, with 14 bases between the two germline ends. Germline V CDR1 and CDR2: GTSNPN, SVGIG (reference sequence). CDR3 DNA sequence: TGTGCCTGGAGTCCTGGCGGAACAGGCAATGAGCAGTTCTTC. Translated, it gives CAWSPGGTGNEQFF.

The chain uses TRBV2 and TRBJ2-1; D remains unclear. Germline V CDR1 and CDR2: SNHLY, FYNNEI. The germline V and J ends were trimmed by 0 bases and 12 bases, with 12 bases remaining between them. This CDR3 has 13 residues. CDR3 amino acids: CASSEARRMRQFF. The CDR3 DNA is TGTGCCAGCAGTGAAGCGCGGAGAATGCGGCAGTTCTTC.

The table lists this clonotype with many counts. The rearrangement joins TRBV5-1 to TRBJ1-3; maybe TRBD1 (5 bases). Germline lookup yields CDR1 SGHRS and CDR2 YFSETQ. The CDR3 has 14 amino acids. V gave up 2 bases and J gave up 2 bases, with 8 bases separating them. CDR3 loop: CASSLTGPGNTIYF. In DNA, the CDR3 is TGCGCCAGCAGCTTAACAGGTCCTGGAAACACCATATATTTT.

In its sample, this clonotype was seen many times. The V and J genes are TRBV13 and TRBJ2-7, with D tentatively TRBD2 (5 bases). Germline V gives CDR1 PRHDT, CDR2 FYEKMQ (reference sequence). V gave up 2 bases and J gave up 5 bases, with 13 bases separating them. CDR3 length: 14 amino acids. As DNA, the CDR3 is TGTGCCAGCAGCTTAAGCCTAGCCGCCCACGAGCAGTACTTC. Translation: CASSLSLAAHEQYF.

Written as DNA, the CDR3 is TGTGCCAGCAATTCGGGACCCAACGAGCAGTACTTC. Protein sequence: CASNSGPNEQYF. The chain links TRBV27 to TRBJ2-7; tentatively, D is TRBD1 or TRBD2 (5 bases each). Germline V gene sequence: CDR1 MNHEY, CDR2 SMNVEV (reference sequence). The V end was cut by 7 bases, the J end by 5 bases, with 12 bases between. This CDR3 spans 12 amino acids.

This clonotype was recorded a few times. The chain employs TRBV7-8 and TRBJ1-1; D unresolved. Germline-derived CDR1 and CDR2 are SGHVS and FQNEAQ. The CDR3 runs to 14 residues. V lost 1 base and J lost 6, with 12 bases in between. CDR3 nucleotide sequence: TGTGCCAGCAGCTTAGTCGAGTGGACCCCTGAAGCTTTCTTT. Protein product: CASSLVEWTPEAFF. The full variable domain, rest sourced from reference TRBV7-8 and TRBJ1-1, is GAGVSQSPRYKVAKRGQDVALRCDPISGHVSLFWYQQALGQGPEFLTYFQNEAQLDKSGLPSDRFFAERPEGSVSTLKIQRTQQEDSAVYLCASSLVEWTPEAFFGQGTRLTVV.

This clonotype was counted at least ten times. CDR3 nucleotide sequence: TGTGCCAGCAGTGAAGAAGTGGATCAGCCCCAGCATTTT. This sequence encodes CASSEEVDQPQHF. The chain combines TRBV2 with TRBJ1-5; no clear D gene. Trimming took off 1 base at V and 5 bases at J, with 6 bases between the two ends. The germline V gene has CDR1 SNHLY and CDR2 FYNNEI. The CDR3 consists of 13 residues.

The V gene is TRBV4-2, the J gene TRBJ2-3; no reliable D call. The CDR3 covers 13 residues. Per the germline V gene, CDR1 is LGHNA and CDR2 is YNFKEQ. Trimming pared 2 bases from V and 2 bases from J, leaving 5 bases between. CDR3: CASSQTITDTQYF. CDR3 DNA: TGTGCCAGCAGCCAAACCATCACAGATACGCAGTATTTT.

The rearrangement links TRBV7-2 to TRBJ2-5, with D perhaps assigned TRBD1 or TRBD2 (5 bases each). CDR3 length equals 13 residues. The V gene's germline CDR1 is SGHTA and CDR2 FQGNSA. V lost 5 bases and J 5 bases, leaving 12 bases between the germline ends. As DNA, the CDR3 is TGTGCCAGCAGCCTCCGGGACCCCGAGACCCAGTACTTC. Protein: CASSLRDPETQYF.

This clonotype has at least ten counts. The chain joins TRBV30 to TRBJ2-5, with D unresolved. This CDR3 has 13 amino acids. Germline CDR1 GTSNPN, CDR2 SVGIG (reference sequence). The V end was cut by 2 bases, the J end by 1 base, with 8 bases between. Written as DNA, the CDR3 is TGTGCCTGGAGTCCCAGCTCCCAAGAGACCCAGTACTTC. This gives the protein CAWSPSSQETQYF.

Many counts were recorded for this clonotype. The genes are TRBV7-3 and TRBJ2-4, with 13 bases that match TRBD2. Germline lookup yields CDR1 SGHTA and CDR2 FQGTGA. The J segment lost 6 bases and the V segment lost 3 bases, leaving 17 bases of the junction unmatched. The CDR3 consists of 20 residues. The CDR3 region is CASSLVLAGGYEKWGNIQYF. The CDR3 bases are TGTGCCAGCAGCTTGGTACTAGCGGGAGGGTATGAGAAATGGGGAAACATTCAGTACTTC.

This clonotype was seen a few times. This chain links TRBV12-5 with TRBJ2-3, with 7 bases that match TRBD2. Germline V gives CDR1 LGHNT, CDR2 FRNRAP. This CDR3 has 16 residues. J gave up 0 bases and V 3 bases, and 6 bases lay outside the gene matches. In DNA, the CDR3 is TGTGCTAGTGGTTTATTTAGCGGGCCAAGCACAGATACGCAGTATTTT. It is translated as CASGLFSGPSTDTQYF.

The chain is built from TRBV4-3 and TRBJ2-7; no clear D gene. V shed 1 base and J shed 7 bases, with 17 bases lying between them. The CDR3 contains 15 residues. From germline, CDR1 is LGHNA and CDR2 YSLEER. The CDR3 loop reads CASSQVISSQREQYF. CDR3 sequence (DNA): TGCGCCAGCAGCCAAGTTATCTCCTCCCAGAGGGAGCAGTACTTC.

This clonotype was detected ten times or more. The chain is built from TRBV10-3 and TRBJ2-1; TRBD2 matches 13 bases. The germline CDR1 and CDR2 sequences are ENHRY and SYGVKD. J gave up 8 bases and V 1 base, and 8 bases lay outside the gene matches. The CDR3 sequence is 17 residues long. The CDR3 protein is CAISEFTSGRGADEQFF. The CDR3 DNA sequence: TGTGCCATCAGTGAGTTTACTAGCGGGAGGGGTGCCGATGAGCAGTTCTTC.

This clonotype was detected ten times or more. The chain employs TRBV5-1 and TRBJ1-3; the D is unclear. The CDR3 loop spans 16 amino acids. V lost 3 bases and J lost 4, with 17 bases in between. Germline CDR1 and CDR2: SGHRS and YFSETQ. The CDR3 protein is CASSWEGLAAGNTIYF. The CDR3 nucleotides are TGCGCCAGCAGCTGGGAAGGCCTGGCGGCCGGAAACACCATATATTTT.